This T cell receptor beta chain was observed in a study of blood T cell repertoires in COVID-19. The wider study: Samples taken during acute and convalescent COVID-19 were collected in the United States, Italy and Spain. PBMCs, B-cell-depleted T cells, or T cells were the source of the cDNA or gDNA that made up the material.

Original data processing: Reference gene primer amplification gave nucleated cell count estimates. Repertoires were generated with immunoSEQ multiplex PCR, while TCRdb's copy carries only in-frame clones and drops some. V and J calls and clone size follow that table, whereas D and trimming were derived from the DNA. The sample records approximately 100,000 clones, roughly 92% being singletons. The V gene end was trimmed by 1 base and the J gene end by 3 bases; junction bases not matched to a gene: 8. The germline CDR1 and CDR2 sequences are GTSNPN and SVGIG (reference sequence). CDR3 length equals 16 residues.

The sample taken for sequencing was peripheral blood. This sequence joins TRBV30 and TRBJ2-1, with 8 positions matching TRBD2. The source of this sequence is a man aged 60-69 years with acute or convalescent COVID-19. The CDR3, as DNA: TGTGCCTGGAGTGAGGGCGGGGGGTTTCGCTACAATGAGCAGTTCTTC. The encoded protein is CAWSEGGGFRYNEQFF. Complete variable domain (other parts from reference TRBV30 and TRBJ2-1): SQTIHQWPATLVQPVGSPLSLECTVEGTSNPNLYWYRQAAGRGLQLLFYSVGIGQISSEVPQNLSASRPQDRQFILSSKKLLLSDSGFYLCAWSEGGGFRYNEQFFGPGTRLTVL.